The 24 T cell receptor beta chains below were found in one sample sequenced in a study of shared clonotypes between healthy human individuals. Produced via immunoSEQ multiplex PCR; TCRdb's table is partial and in-frame only. The sample lists 2 million to 2.5 million clones; approximately 95% were seen once. The source material was naive CD4+ T cells from PBMCs. The subset here: CD45RA+ positively selected. These receptors all stem from a man aged 18 to 30 in good health. Some clones in this sample may be carry-over from other donors' samples.

The chain uses TRBV28 and TRBJ1-3, with D uncertain. Germline V CDR1 and CDR2: MDHEN, SYDVKM. The CDR3 loop spans 14 amino acids. V lost 4 bases, J lost 4 bases, and 11 bases lay in between. CDR3: CASSSFFRGNTIYF. As DNA, the CDR3 is TGTGCCAGCAGTTCTTTTTTTCGAGGAAACACCATATATTTT.

For this clone: A read error may produce the germline difference seen at one junction end. The J gene is TRBJ2-1, the V gene TRBV9; D remains ambiguous. CDR1 and CDR2 from the germline V gene are SGDLS and YYNGEE. CDR3 length equals 15 residues. CDR3 in amino acids: CASSARGDFYDEQFF. The CDR3 nucleotides are TGTGCCAGCAGCGCACGTGGCGATTTCTACGATGAGCAGTTCTTC.

The rearrangement joins TRBV10-3 to TRBJ1-3; no clear D gene. Per the germline V gene, CDR1 is ENHRY and CDR2 is SYGVKD. This CDR3 is built from 15 residues. V lost 7 bases to trimming and J lost 0 bases, with 13 bases between them. CDR3 in amino acids: CAITKSEDSGNTIYF. The DNA for the CDR3 is TGTGCCATCACCAAGAGTGAGGACTCTGGAAACACCATATATTTT.

The chain links TRBV18 to TRBJ2-7; D is perhaps TRBD1 (5 bases). The CDR3 contains 15 residues. CDR1 and CDR2 (germline): KGHSH, LQKENI. V lost 0 bases and J 6 bases, leaving 15 bases between the germline ends. The CDR3 DNA is TGTGCCAGCTCACCACCATCAGTACAGGCATCCGAGCAGTACTTC. Protein sequence: CASSPPSVQASEQYF. Based on the CDR3 plus reference TRBV18 and TRBJ2-7, the full variable domain is NAGVMQNPRHLVRRRGQEARLRCSPMKGHSHVYWYRQLPEEGLKFMVYLQKENIIDESGMPKERFSAEFPKEGPSILRIQQVVRGDSAAYFCASSPPSVQASEQYFGPGTRLTVT.

V gene TRBV7-2 combines with J gene TRBJ2-7; possible D gene TRBD2, 6 bases. CDR1 and CDR2 (germline): SGHTA, FQGNSA. The CDR3 length is 15 residues. V was clipped by 6 bases and J by 4 bases, with 19 bases between them. CDR3 coding DNA: TGTGCCAGCAGACTAGGCAGCGGGCCGCAATACGAGCAGTACTTC. Its translation is CASRLGSGPQYEQYF.

This sequence joins TRBV28 and TRBJ1-3, with 9 nucleotides matching TRBD1. The CDR3 loop spans 19 amino acids. V was clipped by 8 bases and J by 2 bases; unmatched bases: 19. Germline V gives CDR1 MDHEN, CDR2 SYDVKM. CDR3 in DNA: TGTGCCAGCCGAAGCACCGGGACAGGGCTCCCGCCGGCTGGAAACACCATATATTTT. Its translation: CASRSTGTGLPPAGNTIYF.

This chain connects TRBV10-3 to TRBJ2-3; 7 bases are a match to TRBD2. V shed 7 bases and J 0 bases; nucleotides not matched to a gene: 7. The CDR3 loop spans 15 amino acids. Germline CDR1 and CDR2: ENHRY and SYGVKD. The CDR3 loop reads CAITPGGQSTDTQYF. CDR3 in DNA: TGTGCCATCACCCCGGGGGGTCAAAGCACAGATACGCAGTATTTT.

The chain joins TRBV6-6 to TRBJ1-1; D remains unclear. With 6 bases removed from V and 0 bases from J, the gap between germline ends came to 11 bases. The CDR3 extends over 14 amino acids. Germline-derived CDR1 and CDR2 are MNHNY and SVGAGI (reference sequence). CDR3 sequence: CASREPTMNTEAFF. The CDR3 bases are TGTGCCAGCAGAGAGCCAACTATGAACACTGAAGCTTTCTTT.

In the case of this clone: Other nucleotide sequences from this sample produce the same CDR3. The V call is TRBV11-2, the J call TRBJ2-7; 8 nucleotides line up with TRBD1. This CDR3 has 12 amino acids. The trim removed 3 bases at V and 5 bases at J, leaving 0 bases unmatched. Germline V gene lookup returns CDR1 SGHAT and CDR2 FQNNGV. Written as DNA, the CDR3 is TGTGCCAGCAGCTTGGACAGGGACGAGCAGTACTTC. It encodes CASSLDRDEQYF.

For this clone: Other DNA sequences from this sample encode an identical CDR3 as well. The chain employs TRBV28 and TRBJ1-1; unclear D gene. The V gene lost 8 bases and the J gene lost 2 bases, with 9 bases spanning the gap. Germline CDR1 and CDR2: MDHEN and SYDVKM. The CDR3 consists of 12 residues. DNA of the CDR3: TGTGCCAGCCGGTGGGGAAACACTGAAGCTTTCTTT. This sequence encodes CASRWGNTEAFF.

This clone was observed a single time. The rearrangement uses TRBV30 and TRBJ2-7; D ambiguous. The V gene's germline CDR1 is GTSNPN and CDR2 SVGIG (reference sequence). V shed 7 bases and J shed 3 bases, with 19 bases lying between them. The CDR3 is 14 amino acids. The CDR3 DNA reads as TGTGCCTCGGCTTGGGGTAGGAACTACTACGAGCAGTACTTC. The encoded protein is CASAWGRNYYEQYF. The full variable domain, with the rest looked up from reference TRBV30 and TRBJ2-7, is SQTIHQWPATLVQPVGSPLSLECTVEGTSNPNLYWYRQAAGRGLQLLFYSVGIGQISSEVPQNLSASRPQDRQFILSSKKLLLSDSGFYLCASAWGRNYYEQYFGPGTRLTVT.

The CDR3 spells CASISGSITDTQYF. DNA for the CDR3: TGTGCCAGCATTAGCGGGAGCATCACAGATACGCAGTATTTT. The genes are TRBV28 and TRBJ2-3, with 9 bases aligning to TRBD2. V was pared by 7 bases and J by 2 bases, with 4 bases of the junction left unmatched. CDR3 length equals 14 residues. Germline CDR1 reads MDHEN; CDR2 reads SYDVKM. Full variable domain (missing parts from reference TRBV28 and TRBJ2-3): DVKVTQSSRYLVKRTGEKVFLECVQDMDHENMFWYRQDPGLGLRLIYFSYDVKMKEKGDIPEGYSVSREKKERFSLILESASTNQTSMYLCASISGSITDTQYFGPGTRLTVL.

This rearrangement joins TRBV19 to TRBJ1-1; 7 positions match TRBD1. The CDR3 covers 15 residues. Germline loops: CDR1 LNHDA, CDR2 SQIVND (reference sequence). J gave up 3 bases and V 2 bases, and 6 bases lay outside the gene matches. The CDR3 loop is CASSIWGQGDTEAFF. DNA for the CDR3: TGTGCCAGTAGTATATGGGGTCAGGGGGACACTGAAGCTTTCTTT.

The chain combines TRBV18 with TRBJ1-2; TRBD1 aligns across 7 bases. V lost 3 bases and J lost 8; bases outside the gene matches: 12. The CDR3 runs to 15 residues. Germline values: CDR1 KGHSH, CDR2 LQKENI. CDR3 in DNA: TGTGCCAGCTCACCGGGGACAGACCTTAAGTGGGGCTACACCTTC. This translates into CASSPGTDLKWGYTF.

This clone has only one observation. In nucleotides, the CDR3 is TGCAGTGCAAAGAAACAGACTATTCAGTACTTC. The encoded protein is CSAKKQTIQYF. The J gene is TRBJ2-4, the V gene TRBV20-1; the D is unclear. Germline CDR1 DFQATT, CDR2 SNEGSKA (reference sequence). CDR3 length: 11 residues. Trimming stripped 6 bases from V and 10 bases from J, with 13 bases between.

The sample holds a few counts of this clone. The chain carries TRBV7-9 and TRBJ2-3; D might be TRBD2 (6 bases). Trimming removed 5 bases at V and 5 bases at J, with 14 bases between. CDR1 and CDR2 from the germline V gene are SEHNR and FQNEAQ (reference sequence). CDR3 length: 14 amino acids. CDR3 nucleotide sequence: TGTGCCAGCAGCCCCCCGGGAGTTGGAGATACGCAGTATTTT. Translated: CASSPPGVGDTQYF.

The rearrangement links TRBV6-1 to TRBJ2-1; 7 bases fit TRBD2. This CDR3 comprises 14 residues. The V gene end was trimmed by 6 bases and the J gene end by 4 bases; junction bases not matched to a gene: 6. Germline-derived CDR1 and CDR2 are MNHNS and SASEGT. The CDR3 region has the DNA TGTGCCAGCAGCGGGGGGATCCCATACAATGAGCAGTTCTTC. Translating gives CASSGGIPYNEQFF.

The chain links TRBV5-1 to TRBJ2-7, with 12 positions matching TRBD2. The trim removed 4 bases at V and 1 base at J, leaving 6 bases unmatched. The CDR3 loop spans 16 amino acids. Looked up from germline, CDR1 is SGHRS and CDR2 is YFSETQ. The CDR3 coding sequence is TGCGCCAGCAGCCCGCCCGGACTAGCGGGATCCTACGAGCAGTACTTC. This encodes CASSPPGLAGSYEQYF.

This clone appeared a single time. This chain links TRBV20-1 with TRBJ1-2; unclear D gene. Trimming removed 0 bases from V and 6 bases from J, with 2 bases in between. Germline lookup yields CDR1 DFQATT and CDR2 SNEGSKA (reference sequence). The CDR3 is 10 amino acids. The CDR3 sequence: CSARENGYTF. The DNA of the CDR3 is TGCAGTGCTAGAGAAAATGGCTACACCTTC.

This clone was picked up one time. The chain recombines TRBV5-1 with TRBJ2-2; 11 bases agree with TRBD2. Per the germline V gene, CDR1 is SGHRS and CDR2 is YFSETQ. The J segment lost 5 bases and the V segment lost 3 bases, leaving 18 bases of the junction unmatched. This CDR3 is built from 20 residues. For the CDR3, the DNA is TGCGCCAGCAGCTACAGACCCCGCGGGACTAGCGGAGCGGAGACCGGGGAGCTGTTTTTT. It is translated as CASSYRPRGTSGAETGELFF.

The chain links TRBV6-1 to TRBJ1-2; TRBD1 matches 9 bases. Germline CDR1 reads MNHNS; CDR2 reads SASEGT. Trimming cost V 2 bases and J 7 bases; bases outside gene matches: 11. The CDR3 length is 16 residues. The CDR3 nucleotides read TGTGCCAGCAGTGAACCAAACCGGGACAGGGCTCGTGGCTACACCTTC. Its protein is CASSEPNRDRARGYTF.

The chain carries TRBV7-3 and TRBJ2-1; 7 positions match TRBD2. Trimming cost V 5 bases and J 2 bases; bases outside gene matches: 6. The CDR3 extends over 15 amino acids. Per germline, CDR1 SGHTA and CDR2 FQGTGA. In nucleotides, the CDR3 is TGTGCCAGCAGCCGCACTAGCGAAACCTACAATGAGCAGTTCTTC. This gives the protein CASSRTSETYNEQFF.

CDR3 nucleotide sequence: TGTGCCAGCTCCATAGCGGGAGGAAGGTACGAGCAGTACTTC. Translated, it gives CASSIAGGRYEQYF. V usage is TRBV28 and J usage is TRBJ2-7, with TRBD2 matching 10 bases. Germline loops: CDR1 MDHEN, CDR2 SYDVKM. Trimming cost V 8 bases and J 4 bases; bases outside gene matches: 8. CDR3 length equals 14 residues.

There are a few counts of this clone. This chain joins TRBV11-2 and TRBJ1-1; D unresolved. Trimming shortened V by 3 bases and J by 5 bases, and 10 bases separated the two germline ends. CDR1 is SGHAT, CDR2 FQNNGV, per germline. This CDR3 is 13 amino acids long. The CDR3 sequence: CASSFLPSTEAFF. CDR3 coding DNA: TGTGCCAGCAGCTTCTTACCCTCTACTGAAGCTTTCTTT.